One and the same sample provided the 22 T cell receptor beta chains below, sequenced in a study of early T cells in non-severe SARS-CoV-2 infection. TCRdb reprocessed the 5' RACE reads via MiXCR and lists one record per CDR3 protein. The table lists around 63,000 distinct CDR3 sequences, 5.5% to 7% of them singletons, with 3% to 3.5% in the top ten. Sequences were derived from whole blood, sampled at baseline. These receptors were obtained from an adult who was a healthcare worker with PCR-confirmed SARS-CoV-2 infection or an uninfected control (not recorded which).

J is TRBJ2-3 and V is TRBV25-1; D unclear. Trimming removed 6 bases at V and 1 base at J, with 11 bases between. This CDR3 spans 14 amino acids. Germline V gene sequence: CDR1 MGHDK, CDR2 SYGVNS. The CDR3 region has the DNA TGTGCCAGCAGGAGGTTTGAGCGCACAGATACGCAGTATTTT. Its protein is CASRRFERTDTQYF.

This clonotype was observed many times. The genes are TRBV2 and TRBJ2-1; the D gene is possibly TRBD2 (6 bases). CDR3 length: 14 amino acids. Trimming took off 6 bases at V and 2 bases at J, with 11 bases between the two ends. Germline V CDR1 and CDR2: SNHLY, FYNNEI. The CDR3 sequence: CASRLADPYNEQFF. Here the CDR3 DNA reads TGTGCCAGCAGACTAGCAGACCCCTACAATGAGCAGTTCTTC.

As regards this clonotype: Since the CDR3 does not end with the conserved phenylalanine or tryptophan, this likely comes from a read error. The V and J genes are TRBV7-3 and TRBJ2-3; 10 bases are shared with TRBD2. The V gene's germline CDR1 is SGHTA and CDR2 FQGTGA. Germline trimming cut 0 bases from V and 5 bases from J; bases unmatched to any gene: 5. This CDR3 has 16 amino acids. The CDR3 nucleotides read TGTGCCAGCAGCTTAACGATGCTAGCGGGAGAAGATACGCAGTATTAT. It specifies CASSLTMLAGEDTQYY.

This clonotype has a single count. Since a much larger clone is just one base distant, this may be a read error. The chain links TRBV18 to TRBJ1-1; 8 bases are shared with TRBD1. This CDR3 is built from 13 residues. Germline V CDR1 and CDR2: KGHSH, LQKENI. CDR3 sequence: CANSPGTGTEAFF. For the CDR3, the DNA is TGTGCCAACTCACCCGGGACAGGAACTGAAGCTTTCTTT.

This clonotype was counted only a few times. This chain links TRBV11-2 with TRBJ2-5; the D is unclear. V lost 7 bases and J 2 bases, leaving 11 bases between the germline ends. This CDR3 region has 13 residues. Looked up from germline, CDR1 is SGHAT and CDR2 is FQNNGV. The CDR3 sequence: CASTPQRQETQYF. The CDR3 DNA sequence: TGTGCCAGCACCCCCCAGAGGCAAGAGACCCAGTACTTC.

With respect to this clonotype: A junction boundary mismatches the germline segment, possibly from a read error. This chain connects TRBV5-4 to TRBJ2-3, with D unclear. The CDR3 spans 16 residues. Per germline, CDR1 SGHNT and CDR2 YYREEE (reference sequence). The CDR3: CVSSLVGRKDTDTQYF. The CDR3 DNA reads TGTGTCAGCAGCTTGGTCGGGCGGAAAGACACAGATACGCAGTATTTT.

There are many counts of this clonotype. The V gene is TRBV20-1, the J gene TRBJ2-3; 7 bases are shared with TRBD1. V shed 6 bases and J 2 bases; nucleotides not matched to a gene: 8. The CDR3 is 14 residues long. CDR1 and CDR2 from the germline V gene are DFQATT and SNEGSKA (reference sequence). CDR3 region: CSAPQDRLTDTQYF. CDR3 nucleotides: TGCAGTGCCCCCCAGGACAGGCTCACAGATACGCAGTATTTT.

The chain has TRBV7-6 and TRBJ1-1, with a tentative D call TRBD1 (5 bases). The CDR3 is made up of 15 amino acids. V dropped 3 bases and J dropped 4 bases, with 15 bases sitting between them. Germline V gene lookup returns CDR1 SGHVS and CDR2 FNYEAQ. CDR3 protein: CASSLEGADSTEAFF. CDR3 bases: TGTGCCAGCAGCTTGGAAGGGGCTGACAGCACTGAAGCTTTCTTT.

This clonotype was seen many times. The rearrangement links TRBV27 to TRBJ1-6, with D tentatively TRBD1 (5 bases). This CDR3 spans 15 amino acids. Germline values: CDR1 MNHEY, CDR2 SMNVEV (reference sequence). V lost 6 bases and J 0 bases, leaving 9 bases between the germline ends. CDR3 amino acids: CASSYRSSYNSPLHF. The CDR3 DNA follows: TGTGCCAGCAGCTACAGGAGCTCCTATAATTCACCCCTCCACTTT.

This clonotype came up a few times. As DNA, the CDR3 is TGTGCCAGCAGCTTGAACGGACAGGGAAGGACTGAAGCTTTCTTT. Protein sequence: CASSLNGQGRTEAFF. The chain has TRBV7-2 and TRBJ1-1, with 8 positions matching TRBD1. CDR1 and CDR2 (germline): SGHTA, FQGNSA. The CDR3 consists of 15 residues. V shed 3 bases, J shed 5 bases, and the junction held 8 bases outside the gene matches.

This clonotype was recorded many times. The chain links TRBV20-1 to TRBJ2-2; D call uncertain. CDR1 and CDR2 (germline): DFQATT, SNEGSKA (reference sequence). CDR3 length: 15 amino acids. The V end lost 5 bases, the J end lost 5 bases, and 18 bases lay between the germline ends. Written as DNA, the CDR3 is TGCAGTGCTCCCAAGATCAACAGTGGGACCGGGGAGCTGTTTTTT. It yields the protein CSAPKINSGTGELFF.

CDR3: CASRIGEGGGYTF. CDR3 coding DNA: TGTGCCAGCAGGATTGGCGAGGGTGGTGGCTACACCTTC. This chain uses TRBV7-9 with TRBJ1-2; D unresolved. Deletions cut 6 bases from V and 7 bases from J, with 15 bases between. The CDR3 runs to 13 residues. Germline lookup yields CDR1 SEHNR and CDR2 FQNEAQ (reference sequence). Full variable domain (remainder filled in from reference TRBV7-9 and TRBJ1-2): DTGVSQNPRHKITKRGQNVTFRCDPISEHNRLYWYRQTLGQGPEFLTYFQNEAQLEKSRLLSDRFSAERPKGSFSTLEIQRTEQGDSAMYLCASRIGEGGGYTFGSGTRLTVV.

This clonotype was seen ten or more times. The J gene is TRBJ2-1, the V gene TRBV20-1; no definite D call. V was shortened by 0 bases and J by 1 base, with 13 bases between the two germline ends. This CDR3 spans 16 amino acids. Germline V lookup: CDR1 DFQATT, CDR2 SNEGSKA (reference sequence). The CDR3 is CSAREYPEFSYNEQFF. CDR3 in DNA: TGCAGTGCTAGAGAATATCCGGAGTTTTCCTACAATGAGCAGTTCTTC.

The J gene is TRBJ2-1, the V gene TRBV19, with 13 nucleotides matching TRBD2. The J segment lost 9 bases and the V segment lost 3 bases, leaving 8 bases of the junction unmatched. CDR1 and CDR2 from the germline V gene are LNHDA and SQIVND (reference sequence). The CDR3 has 16 residues. As DNA, the CDR3 is TGTGCCAGTAGTATGAGAGGACTAGCGGGAGACGGTGAGCAGTTCTTC. Translation: CASSMRGLAGDGEQFF.

Of note for this clonotype: With a much larger clone just one base away, this may be a read error. The chain links TRBV7-6 to TRBJ1-3; TRBD1 matches 7 bases. The germline V gene encodes CDR1 SGHVS and CDR2 FNYEAQ. The CDR3 runs 15 residues. The CDR3: CASSNSGTAGTTIYF. In DNA form, the CDR3 reads TGTGCCAGCAGCAACTCCGGGACAGCTGGAACCACCATATATTTT. Based on the CDR3 plus reference TRBV7-6 and TRBJ1-3, the full variable domain is GAGVSQSPRYKVTKRGQDVALRCDPISGHVSLYWYRQALGQGPEFLTYFNYEAQQDKSGLPNDRFSAERPEGSISTLTIQRTEQRDSAMYRCASSNSGTAGTTIYFGEGSWLTVV.

This clonotype occurred many times. V usage is TRBV6-2 or TRBV6-3 and J usage is TRBJ1-5; D is unclear. The V gene's germline CDR1 is MNHEY and CDR2 SVGEGT. The ends were cut back, 2 bases at V and 0 bases at J, with 11 bases in the middle. The CDR3 sequence is 16 residues long. CDR3 DNA sequence: TGTGCCAGCAGTTACGGCGGACGTCCTAGCAATCAGCCCCAGCATTTT. It translates to CASSYGGRPSNQPQHF.

This clonotype was seen repeatedly, ten times or more. The rearrangement links TRBV5-1 to TRBJ2-3, with 14 bases lining up with TRBD2. In germline, CDR1 is SGHRS, CDR2 YFSETQ. The junction had 12 bases not matched to a gene; V was cut back by 4 bases and J by 2 bases. This CDR3 has 19 amino acids. The CDR3 loop is CASSTGTSGRGGATDTQYF. CDR3 nucleotide sequence: TGCGCCAGCAGCACCGGGACTAGCGGGAGAGGAGGGGCCACAGATACGCAGTATTTT.

This clonotype was counted ten times or more. This chain connects TRBV30 to TRBJ2-1; 12 bases map to TRBD2. V shed 7 bases and J 7 bases; nucleotides not matched to a gene: 11. The germline V gene encodes CDR1 GTSNPN and CDR2 SVGIG (reference sequence). The CDR3 is 15 amino acids. Here the CDR3 reads CASEGLAGSVNEQFF. The CDR3 nucleotides are TGTGCCTCCGAAGGACTAGCGGGATCCGTAAATGAGCAGTTCTTC.

In DNA form, the CDR3 reads TGCAGCTCCGCGGGCCAAGAGACCCAGTACTTC. As protein: CSSAGQETQYF. The V gene is TRBV29-1, the J gene TRBJ2-5, with D possibly matching TRBD2 (5 bases). Germline assignment: CDR1 SQVTM and CDR2 ANQGSEA. Trimming cost V 8 bases and J 1 base, with 8 bases left between them. The CDR3 has 11 residues.

In this sample, this clonotype turned up many times. This rearrangement joins TRBV7-9 to TRBJ2-2, with D uncertain. There are 15 residues in the CDR3. V lost 5 bases to trimming and J lost 4 bases, with 14 bases between them. The germline CDR1 and CDR2 sequences are SEHNR and FQNEAQ (reference sequence). DNA for the CDR3: TGTGCCAGCAGCCCGACTCCTAAGGGCACCGGGGAGCTGTTTTTT. Translation: CASSPTPKGTGELFF.

Details on this clonotype: The conserved final phenylalanine or tryptophan is absent from the CDR3, which likely points to a read error. The chain carries TRBV27 and TRBJ2-1, with 9 positions matching TRBD2. CDR1 MNHEY and CDR2 SMNVEV come from the germline V gene (reference sequence). V shed 7 bases, J shed 1 base, and the junction held 20 bases outside the gene matches. This CDR3 is 20 amino acids long. CDR3 sequence: CASNPSDRSGRSKSYNEQFL. The CDR3 DNA is TGTGCCAGCAATCCATCAGACCGTAGCGGGAGATCTAAGTCCTACAATGAGCAGTTCCTC.

This chain uses TRBV12-3 or TRBV12-4 with TRBJ2-3; 11 bases line up with TRBD2. The CDR3 spans 15 residues. V lost 5 bases to trimming and J lost 2 bases; unmatched junction nucleotides: 3. The CDR3 nucleotides are TGTGCCAGCAGTCGACTAGCGGGAACCACAGATACGCAGTATTTT. It translates to CASSRLAGTTDTQYF.